Below are 2 T cell receptor beta chains sequenced from a single sample in a study of cytomegalovirus exposure and HLA in healthy donors. PCR used 60 Vbeta primers and 13 Jbeta primers. Here immunoSEQ multiplex PCR was the method, and the copy in TCRdb shows in-frame clones only, minus some. The repertoire has 100,000 or so clones, 70% to 90% of them found once; the top ten carry approximately 2.8%. The sequenced sample consisted of PBMCs. Source of these receptors: a man aged 40-55 years in good health and CMV-seronegative.

The chain has TRBV18 and TRBJ1-2, with TRBD1 matching 8 bases. V trimming: 6 bases; J trimming: 4 bases; junction bases outside the gene matches: 4. CDR1 KGHSH and CDR2 LQKENI come from the germline V gene. CDR3 length: 13 residues. The CDR3 coding sequence is TGTGCCAGCTCGGAGACAGGGGTCTATGGCTACACCTTC. Encoded protein: CASSETGVYGYTF.

V and J are TRBV7-9 and TRBJ1-2; TRBD1 is a possible D gene (5 bases). CDR1 is SEHNR and CDR2 is FQNEAQ in the germline V gene (reference sequence). Trimming stripped 5 bases from V and 6 bases from J, with 19 bases between. This CDR3 is built from 15 residues. CDR3 sequence reads: CASSAIGGTLNGYTF. CDR3 in DNA: TGTGCCAGCAGCGCCATTGGCGGGACTCTTAATGGCTACACCTTC.